This T cell receptor beta chain was sequenced for a study of CD8 T cells in ankylosing spondylitis. This clonotype came up many times. What it recognizes is unknown. V was trimmed by 5 bases and J by 6 bases, leaving 10 bases between them. The CDR3 runs 13 residues. Study findings and constraints: The authors found the disease-linked clones to be CD8+ and relatively rare in peripheral blood. Previous work reported some of these motif variants in the synovial fluid and blood of reactive arthritis. A motif of fewer than ten highly homologous TCR beta variants was seen as apparently characteristic of ankylosing spondylitis blood.

TCRdb re-derived calls from the 5' RACE reads in MiXCR, one entry per CDR3 protein. The sample includes some 450,000 distinct CDR3 sequences, over 15% of them seen just once. The chain uses TRBV12-3 or TRBV12-4 and TRBJ2-2, with a possible D match to TRBD2 (6 bases). Sequenced input: blood, either unsorted or a sorted T cell fraction (not recorded which). This TCR was sampled from a male donor with ankylosing spondylitis. The CDR3 is CASSRDFPGELFF. The CDR3 coding sequence is TGTGCCAGCAGTCGGGACTTCCCCGGGGAGCTGTTTTTT.